This T cell receptor (beta chain) is from a study of cytomegalovirus exposure and HLA in healthy donors. Study-level information: Around 180 million T cells yielded roughly 120 million unique TCR beta sequences in earlier analysis. The study placed around 80% of its 398 genotyped donors in the Caucasian-associated ancestry cluster. Findings and caveats of the study: Only CMV serostatus was available as immune exposure information. In a later analysis, DRB1 alleles had the most associated TCRs; HLA-C alleles the fewest.

As regards this clone: Its antigen is currently unknown.

Researchers ran the PCR with 60 Vbeta and 13 Jbeta primers. Some clones are missing from TCRdb's copy, which holds only in-frame ones; the method was immunoSEQ multiplex PCR. The sample lists about 130,000 clones, around 80% occurring once. Germline values: CDR1 PRHDT, CDR2 FYEKMQ (reference sequence). The CDR3 runs to 17 residues. After removal of 5 bases from V and 0 bases from J, the junction contained 9 bases not matched to a gene. The specimen was PBMCs. The chain is built from TRBV13 and TRBJ2-1, with 8 positions matching TRBD2. The clonotype comes from a man in his thirties or forties in good health. The CDR3 reads CASSPTAGASSYNEQFF. CDR3 nucleotides: TGTGCCAGCAGCCCTACAGCGGGAGCCAGCTCCTACAATGAGCAGTTCTTC. The full variable domain, with the rest looked up from reference TRBV13 and TRBJ2-1, is AAGVIQSPRHLIKEKRETATLKCYPIPRHDTVYWYQQGPGQDPQFLISFYEKMQSDKGSIPDRFSAQQFSDYHSELNMSSLELGDSALYFCASSPTAGASSYNEQFFGPGTRLTVL.